The 7 T cell receptor beta chains listed next were all sequenced from one sample in a study of blood T cell repertoires in COVID-19. Only in-frame clones appear in the TCRdb table, and some are missing; sequencing was by immunoSEQ multiplex PCR. This table has about 73,000 clones, roughly 80% appearing once. Input material: peripheral blood. These receptors came from a woman aged 60-70 years with acute or convalescent COVID-19.

J is TRBJ1-6 and V is TRBV7-9, with no clear D. V was pared by 1 base and J by 3 bases, with 16 bases between. Germline V gene sequence: CDR1 SEHNR, CDR2 FQNEAQ (reference sequence). CDR3 size: 18 residues. The CDR3 DNA is TGTGCCAGCAGCTTAGGAATCGGAGGAGGGAACTATAATTCACCCCTCCACTTT. This gives the protein CASSLGIGGGNYNSPLHF.

The V and J genes are TRBV7-6 and TRBJ1-1; D ambiguous. Trimming removed 5 bases at V and 0 bases at J, with 10 bases between. Germline V lookup: CDR1 SGHVS, CDR2 FNYEAQ. The CDR3 loop spans 14 amino acids. The CDR3 sequence: CASSPPLLNTEAFF. CDR3 sequence (DNA): TGTGCCAGCAGCCCCCCGCTATTGAACACTGAAGCTTTCTTT.

This clone has only one observation. V gene TRBV7-9 combines with J gene TRBJ1-2; 8 nucleotides line up with TRBD1. Germline V gene sequence: CDR1 SEHNR, CDR2 FQNEAQ (reference sequence). There are 14 residues in the CDR3. The trim removed 4 bases at V and 5 bases at J, leaving 6 bases unmatched. CDR3 residues: CASSYSDRVYGYTF. Written as DNA, the CDR3 is TGTGCCAGCAGCTATTCGGACAGGGTTTATGGCTACACCTTC.

The gene calls are TRBV5-8 and TRBJ2-1; D call uncertain. CDR3 length: 14 amino acids. CDR1 is SGHTS, CDR2 YDEGEE, per germline. Trimming pared 0 bases from V and 5 bases from J, leaving 9 bases between. The chain's CDR3 is CASSLGGRNNEQFF. DNA of the CDR3: TGTGCCAGCAGCTTGGGTGGCCGAAACAATGAGCAGTTCTTC.

This chain joins TRBV3-1 (or the pseudogene TRBV3-2) and TRBJ1-6; D remains ambiguous. From germline, CDR1 is LGHDT and CDR2 YNNKEL (reference sequence). This CDR3 is 11 amino acids long. V shed 6 bases and J shed 6 bases, with 3 bases lying between them. The CDR3 protein is CASSLNSPLHF. CDR3 in DNA: TGTGCCAGCAGTCTTAATTCACCCCTCCACTTT.

In DNA form, the CDR3 reads TGCGCCAGCAGCCAAGATCGTTCGGGAGGGAGCGGAGAAAAACTGTTTTTT. Translating it yields CASSQDRSGGSGEKLFF. The gene calls are TRBV4-1 and TRBJ1-4, with unresolved D. The germline CDR1 and CDR2 sequences are MGHRA and YSYEKL. V lost 0 bases to trimming and J lost 8 bases, with 19 bases between them. This CDR3 is built from 17 residues.

The chain employs TRBV10-3 and TRBJ1-5; D is undetermined. Deletions cut 0 bases from V and 3 bases from J, with 6 bases between. Germline lookup yields CDR1 ENHRY and CDR2 SYGVKD. The CDR3 contains 14 residues. The CDR3 region has the DNA TGTGCCATCAGTGAGTCGAACAACAATCAGCCCCAGCATTTT. It yields the protein CAISESNNNQPQHF.